Each of the 15 T cell receptor beta chains below was sequenced from the same sample in a study of OX40 agonist ivuxolimab in advanced cancers. The data were produced by immunoSEQ multiplex PCR, yet TCRdb's version contains in-frame clones alone and is incomplete. The sample holds around 30,000 clones, 75% to 90% seen once. Specimen: CD4+ or CD8+ T cells sorted from blood, collected in a trial of the OX40 agonist ivuxolimab. The receptors come from an adult with an advanced solid tumor such as melanoma, head and neck, liver or kidney cancer.

There are many counts of this clone. This chain links TRBV11-2 with TRBJ1-1; no firm D call. Germline CDR1 and CDR2: SGHAT and FQNNGV. The V end was cut by 1 base, the J end by 0 bases, with 12 bases between. The CDR3 loop spans 16 amino acids. In DNA, the CDR3 is TGTGCCAGCAGCTTAGTTATAGCCACCATGAACACTGAAGCTTTCTTT. This sequence encodes CASSLVIATMNTEAFF.

This clone came up once. The chain has TRBV19 and TRBJ2-6; the D is unclear. With 0 bases removed from V and 2 bases from J, the gap between germline ends came to 5 bases. The CDR3 is 15 amino acids. The germline V gene has CDR1 LNHDA and CDR2 SQIVND (reference sequence). CDR3 nucleotides: TGTGCCAGTAGTATAGAAGGGCCTGGGGCCAACGTCCTGACTTTC. Encoded protein: CASSIEGPGANVLTF.

CDR3 coding DNA: TGTGCCAGCAGCACCAGGGATACCGGACAATACGAGCAGTACTTC. The encoded protein is CASSTRDTGQYEQYF. V and J are TRBV5-8 and TRBJ2-7; maybe TRBD1 (5 bases). Between the trimmed V and J ends, which lost 4 bases and 4 bases, there was a span of 18 bases. The germline gives CDR1 SGHTS, CDR2 YDEGEE. This CDR3 has 15 amino acids.

The chain combines TRBV9 with TRBJ1-3; perhaps TRBD1 as D (5 bases). This CDR3 is 15 amino acids long. CDR1 is SGDLS and CDR2 is YYNGEE in the germline V gene. The V end lost 0 bases, the J end lost 0 bases, and 7 bases lay between the germline ends. The chain's CDR3 is CASSVGQSSGNTIYF. As DNA, the CDR3 is TGTGCCAGCAGCGTAGGACAGTCCTCTGGAAACACCATATATTTT.

The chain employs TRBV15 and TRBJ2-1; TRBD2 matches 16 bases. After removal of 2 bases from V and 6 bases from J, the junction contained 7 bases not matched to a gene. The CDR3 covers 18 residues. Germline assignment: CDR1 LNHNV and CDR2 YYDKDF (reference sequence). The CDR3 sequence is CATSRYFGTSGRGNEQFF. The CDR3 DNA reads as TGTGCCACCAGCAGATACTTCGGGACTAGCGGGAGGGGCAATGAGCAGTTCTTC.

The V gene is TRBV6-5, the J gene TRBJ1-2; D gene unclear. The CDR3 is made up of 9 amino acids. CDR1 is MNHEY, CDR2 SVGAGI, per germline. Trimming removed 8 bases from V and 4 bases from J, with 2 bases in between. DNA of the CDR3: TGTGCCAGCTTCTATGGCTACACCTTC. It encodes CASFYGYTF.

The gene calls are TRBV5-8 and TRBJ2-5; a weak D match, TRBD1 (7 bases). V was shortened by 4 bases and J by 4 bases, with 17 bases between the two germline ends. CDR1 and CDR2 (germline): SGHTS, YDEGEE. CDR3 length: 15 residues. The CDR3 DNA sequence: TGTGCCAGCAGCCAGGCAGGGGGGCTGGGAGAGACCCAGTACTTC. This encodes CASSQAGGLGETQYF.

This clone was counted between two and nine times. The J gene is TRBJ2-3, the V gene TRBV9; the match to TRBD2 covers 9 bases. The CDR3 has 18 amino acids. The germline V gene encodes CDR1 SGDLS and CDR2 YYNGEE. J gave up 4 bases and V 0 bases, and 12 bases lay outside the gene matches. This CDR3 reads CASSVEGDSGSTADTQYF. Here the CDR3 DNA reads TGTGCCAGCAGCGTAGAGGGGGATAGCGGGAGTACGGCAGATACGCAGTATTTT. The full variable domain, its missing parts supplied by reference TRBV9 and TRBJ2-3, is DSGVTQTPKHLITATGQRVTLRCSPRSGDLSVYWYQQSLDQGLQFLIQYYNGEERAKGNILERFSAQQFPDLHSELNLSSLELGDSALYFCASSVEGDSGSTADTQYFGPGTRLTVL.

The gene calls are TRBV6-6 and TRBJ1-2; 10 nucleotides agree with TRBD1. The CDR3 is 14 amino acids. Trimming removed 5 bases from V and 9 bases from J; junction bases left unmatched: 9. Germline CDR1 is MNHNY and CDR2 is SVGAGI (reference sequence). The DNA of the CDR3 is TGTGCCAGCAGTGACAGGGGGCAGTCATCAAGCTACACCTTC. Amino acid sequence: CASSDRGQSSSYTF.

V is TRBV7-6 and J is TRBJ1-3; tentatively, D is TRBD1 (6 bases). CDR3 size: 17 residues. Germline V lookup: CDR1 SGHVS, CDR2 FNYEAQ. V shed 5 bases and J shed 0 bases, with 17 bases lying between them. DNA of the CDR3: TGTGCCAGCAGCCCATCCCCCGGACAGTTCTCTGGAAACACCATATATTTT. Its translation: CASSPSPGQFSGNTIYF.

The chain recombines TRBV9 with TRBJ1-2; 11 positions agree with TRBD1. This CDR3 is built from 14 residues. V dropped 5 bases and J dropped 3; count of bases not matched to a gene: 3. CDR1 and CDR2 (germline): SGDLS, YYNGEE. CDR3 nucleotides: TGTGCCAGCAGGGGGACAGGGGGATACTATGGCTACACCTTC. This translates into CASRGTGGYYGYTF.

This chain connects TRBV5-4 to TRBJ2-7; D is perhaps TRBD2 (6 bases). From germline, CDR1 is SGHNT and CDR2 YYREEE (reference sequence). Trimming removed 7 bases from V and 6 bases from J, with 23 bases in between. The CDR3 totals 15 residues. The CDR3 protein is CASHISGPGRLEQYF. CDR3 DNA sequence: TGTGCCAGCCACATCAGCGGGCCAGGGAGACTCGAGCAGTACTTC.

The gene calls are TRBV6-5 and TRBJ2-7, with 9 bases lining up with TRBD1. The CDR3 consists of 16 residues. V lost 1 base to trimming and J lost 3 bases; unmatched junction nucleotides: 7. Germline CDR1 MNHEY, CDR2 SVGAGI. CDR3 protein: CASSYYLTGGVYEQYF. The CDR3 DNA follows: TGTGCCAGCAGTTACTATCTTACAGGGGGCGTCTACGAGCAGTACTTC.

The J gene is TRBJ2-7, the V gene TRBV10-3, with 8 bases fitting TRBD2. The CDR3 is made up of 12 amino acids. The trim removed 6 bases at V and 5 bases at J, leaving 3 bases unmatched. The V gene's germline CDR1 is ENHRY and CDR2 SYGVKD. The CDR3 nucleotides are TGTGCCATCAGGATTAGCGGGGACGAGCAGTACTTC. This gives the protein CAIRISGDEQYF.

The rearrangement joins TRBV6-6 to TRBJ2-7; tentative D call: TRBD2 (6 bases). Germline CDR1 and CDR2: MNHNY and SVGAGI (reference sequence). Trimming shortened V by 3 bases and J by 6 bases, and 15 bases separated the two germline ends. The CDR3 runs 14 residues. DNA of the CDR3: TGTGCCAGCAGTTATCCGGGAGAGGCTCCCGAGCAGTACTTC. It translates to CASSYPGEAPEQYF.